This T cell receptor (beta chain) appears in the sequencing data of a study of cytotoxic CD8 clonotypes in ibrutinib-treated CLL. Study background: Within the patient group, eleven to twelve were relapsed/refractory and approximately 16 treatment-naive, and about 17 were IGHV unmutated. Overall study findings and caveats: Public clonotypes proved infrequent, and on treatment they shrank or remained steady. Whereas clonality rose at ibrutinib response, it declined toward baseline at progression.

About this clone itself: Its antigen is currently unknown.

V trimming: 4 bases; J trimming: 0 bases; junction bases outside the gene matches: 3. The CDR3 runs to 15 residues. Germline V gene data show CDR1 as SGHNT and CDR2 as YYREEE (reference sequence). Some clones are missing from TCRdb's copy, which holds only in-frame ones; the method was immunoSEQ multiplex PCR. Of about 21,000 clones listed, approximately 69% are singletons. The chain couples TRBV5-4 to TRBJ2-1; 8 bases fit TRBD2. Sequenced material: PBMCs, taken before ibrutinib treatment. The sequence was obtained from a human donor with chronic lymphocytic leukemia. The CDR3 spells CASSLGLASYNEQFF. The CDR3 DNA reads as TGTGCCAGCAGCCTAGGACTAGCCTCCTACAATGAGCAGTTCTTC. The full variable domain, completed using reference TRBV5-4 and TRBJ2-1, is ETGVTQSPTHLIKTRGQQVTLRCSSQSGHNTVSWYQQALGQGPQFIFQYYREEENGRGNFPPRFSGLQFPNYSSELNVNALELDDSALYLCASSLGLASYNEQFFGPGTRLTVL.